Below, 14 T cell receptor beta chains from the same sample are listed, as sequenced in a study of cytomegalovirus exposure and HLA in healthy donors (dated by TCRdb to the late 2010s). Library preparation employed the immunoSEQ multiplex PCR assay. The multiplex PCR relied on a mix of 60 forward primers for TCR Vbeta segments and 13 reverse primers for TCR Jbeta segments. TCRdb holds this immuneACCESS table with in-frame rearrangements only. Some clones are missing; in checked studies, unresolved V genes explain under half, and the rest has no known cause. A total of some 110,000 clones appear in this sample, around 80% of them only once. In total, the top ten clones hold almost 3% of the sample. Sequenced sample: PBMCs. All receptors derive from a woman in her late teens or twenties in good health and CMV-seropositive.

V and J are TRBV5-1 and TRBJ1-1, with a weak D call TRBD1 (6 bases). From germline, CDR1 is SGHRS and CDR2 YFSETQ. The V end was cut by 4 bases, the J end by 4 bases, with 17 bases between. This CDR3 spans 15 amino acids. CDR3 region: CASSLGGGQSTEAFF. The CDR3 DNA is TGCGCCAGCAGCCTAGGGGGGGGGCAGAGCACTGAAGCTTTCTTT.

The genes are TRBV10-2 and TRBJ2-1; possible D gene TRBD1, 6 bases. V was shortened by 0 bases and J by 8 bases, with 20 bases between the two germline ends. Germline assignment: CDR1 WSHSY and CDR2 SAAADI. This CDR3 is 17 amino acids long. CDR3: CASSESPRDTSDDEQFF. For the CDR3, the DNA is TGCGCCAGCAGTGAGTCACCCCGGGACACCTCTGACGATGAGCAGTTCTTC.

This chain's CDR3 is CASSVGGQGVTDTQYF. Here the CDR3 DNA reads TGTGCCAGCAGCGTAGGGGGACAGGGCGTGACAGATACGCAGTATTTT. The chain has TRBV9 and TRBJ2-3; TRBD1 matches 9 bases. V dropped 0 bases and J dropped 3; count of bases not matched to a gene: 5. Germline lookup yields CDR1 SGDLS and CDR2 YYNGEE. CDR3 size: 16 residues.

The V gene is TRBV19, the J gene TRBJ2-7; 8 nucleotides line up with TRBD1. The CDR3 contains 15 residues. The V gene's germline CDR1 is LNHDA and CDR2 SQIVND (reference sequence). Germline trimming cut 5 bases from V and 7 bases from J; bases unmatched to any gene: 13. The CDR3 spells CASSAGGDRLLEQYF. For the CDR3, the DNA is TGTGCCAGTAGTGCCGGTGGGGACAGGCTTTTAGAGCAGTACTTC.

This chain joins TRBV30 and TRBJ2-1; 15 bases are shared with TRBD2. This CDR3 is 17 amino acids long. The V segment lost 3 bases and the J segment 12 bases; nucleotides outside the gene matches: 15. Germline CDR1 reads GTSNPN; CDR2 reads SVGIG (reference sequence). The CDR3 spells CAWRGLDPGLAGGGQFF. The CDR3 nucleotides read TGTGCCTGGAGGGGGTTAGATCCGGGACTAGCGGGAGGCGGGCAGTTCTTC.

CDR3: CSVERAGGGADTQYF. Written as DNA, the CDR3 is TGCAGCGTTGAGAGAGCGGGAGGTGGGGCAGATACGCAGTATTTT. This chain joins TRBV29-1 and TRBJ2-3; 9 bases map to TRBD2. Germline CDR1 is SQVTM and CDR2 is ANQGSEA. V lost 3 bases and J lost 4; bases outside the gene matches: 8. The CDR3 extends over 15 amino acids.

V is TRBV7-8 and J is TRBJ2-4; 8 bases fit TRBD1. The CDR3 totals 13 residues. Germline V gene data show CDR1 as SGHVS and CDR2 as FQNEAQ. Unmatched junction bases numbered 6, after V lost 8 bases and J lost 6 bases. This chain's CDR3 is CASRTGFGNIQYF. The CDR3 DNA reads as TGTGCCAGCCGGACAGGGTTCGGAAACATTCAGTACTTC.

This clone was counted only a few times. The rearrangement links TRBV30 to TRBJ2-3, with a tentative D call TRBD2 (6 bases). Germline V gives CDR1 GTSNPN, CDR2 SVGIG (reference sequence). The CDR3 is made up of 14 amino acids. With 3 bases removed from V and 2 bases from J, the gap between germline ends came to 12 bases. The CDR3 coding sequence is TGTGCCTGGAGCGCTAGCGCACCCACAGATACGCAGTATTTT. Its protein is CAWSASAPTDTQYF.

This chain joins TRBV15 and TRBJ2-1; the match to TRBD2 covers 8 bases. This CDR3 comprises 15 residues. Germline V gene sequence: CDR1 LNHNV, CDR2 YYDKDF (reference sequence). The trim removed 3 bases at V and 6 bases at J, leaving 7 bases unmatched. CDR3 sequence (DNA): TGTGCCACCAGCAGGACTTTACGGGGGGGCAATGAGCAGTTCTTC. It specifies CATSRTLRGGNEQFF. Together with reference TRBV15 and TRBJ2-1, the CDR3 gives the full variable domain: DAMVIQNPRYQVTQFGKPVTLSCSQTLNHNVMYWYQQKSSQAPKLLFHYYDKDFNNEADTPDNFQSRRPNTSFCFLDIRSPGLGDTAMYLCATSRTLRGGNEQFFGPGTRLTVL.

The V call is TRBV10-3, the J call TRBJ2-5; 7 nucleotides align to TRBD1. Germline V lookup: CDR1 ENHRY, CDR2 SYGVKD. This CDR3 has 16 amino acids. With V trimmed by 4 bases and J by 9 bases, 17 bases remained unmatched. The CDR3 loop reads CAISVGGGDGRKAQYF. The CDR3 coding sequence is TGTGCCATCAGTGTAGGGGGCGGCGACGGACGAAAGGCCCAGTACTTC.

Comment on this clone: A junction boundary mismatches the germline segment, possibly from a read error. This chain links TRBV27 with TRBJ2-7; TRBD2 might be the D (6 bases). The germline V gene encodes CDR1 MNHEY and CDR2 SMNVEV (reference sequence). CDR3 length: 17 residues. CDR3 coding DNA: TGTGCCAGCAATTTATTCCCTCCGGGGGATCTAACATACGAGCAGTACTTC. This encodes CASNLFPPGDLTYEQYF.

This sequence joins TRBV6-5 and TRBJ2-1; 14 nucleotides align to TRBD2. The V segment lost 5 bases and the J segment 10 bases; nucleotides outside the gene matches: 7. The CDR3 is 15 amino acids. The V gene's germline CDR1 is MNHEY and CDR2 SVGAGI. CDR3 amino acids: CASSKGLAGVKEQFF. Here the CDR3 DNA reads TGTGCCAGCAGTAAGGGACTAGCGGGAGTCAAGGAGCAGTTCTTC.

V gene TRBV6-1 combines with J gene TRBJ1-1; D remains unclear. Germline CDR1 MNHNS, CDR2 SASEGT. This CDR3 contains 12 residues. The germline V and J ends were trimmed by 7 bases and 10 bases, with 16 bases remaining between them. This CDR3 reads CASTRTGLVAFF. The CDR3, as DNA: TGTGCCAGCACTCGGACTGGCCTGGTAGCTTTCTTT.

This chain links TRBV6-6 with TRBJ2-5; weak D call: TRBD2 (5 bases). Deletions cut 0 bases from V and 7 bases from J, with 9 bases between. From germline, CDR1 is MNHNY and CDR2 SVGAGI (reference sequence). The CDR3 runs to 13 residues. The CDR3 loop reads CASSYSREGTQYF. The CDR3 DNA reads TGTGCCAGCAGTTACTCGAGAGAGGGGACCCAGTACTTC.